The rows below give T cell receptor beta chains drawn from one sample of a study of blood T cell repertoires in COVID-19. Assay: immunoSEQ multiplex PCR; the TCRdb copy retains only in-frame clones and omits some. The table has 94,000 or so clones, around 90% seen once. Sequenced input: peripheral blood. All receptors derive from a woman in her 70s with acute or convalescent COVID-19. The CDR3 runs from the conserved cysteine through the conserved F or W. D genes are given only for firm matches. Only some rows state a clone size, as once, few, many or a class for expanded clones.

CDR3aa: CASSQGQRNTEAFF
CDR3nt: TGTGCCAGCAGCCAGGGACAACGGAACACTGAAGCTTTCTTT
j_gene: TRBJ1-1
d_gene: -
v_gene: TRBV3-1/TRBV3-2
abundance: -

CDR3aa: CASSFGTGDGEQYF
CDR3nt: TGTGCCAGCAGCTTCGGGACAGGGGACGGCGAGCAGTACTTC
j_gene: TRBJ2-7
d_gene: TRBD1
v_gene: TRBV11-2
abundance: -

CDR3aa: CASRLAGPAANEQFF
CDR3nt: TGTGCCAGCAGACTAGCGGGACCGGCTGCCAATGAGCAGTTCTTC
j_gene: TRBJ2-1
d_gene: TRBD2
v_gene: TRBV3-1/TRBV3-2
abundance: -

CDR3aa: CASSVGPGTSGDIQYF
CDR3nt: TGTGCCAGCAGCGTTGGGCCCGGGACTAGCGGAGACATTCAGTACTTC
j_gene: TRBJ2-4
d_gene: TRBD2
v_gene: TRBV9
abundance: -

CDR3aa: CASSLSQSYNEQFF
CDR3nt: TGTGCCAGCAGCTTATCGCAGTCCTACAATGAGCAGTTCTTC
j_gene: TRBJ2-1
d_gene: -
v_gene: TRBV11-2
abundance: -

CDR3aa: CASSQRTSGTQETQYF
CDR3nt: TGTGCCAGCTCACAGAGGACTAGCGGGACTCAAGAGACCCAGTACTTC
j_gene: TRBJ2-5
d_gene: TRBD2
v_gene: TRBV18
abundance: -

CDR3aa: CTDTANTEAFF
CDR3nt: TGCACCGATACAGCGAACACTGAAGCTTTCTTT
j_gene: TRBJ1-1
d_gene: -
v_gene: TRBV29-1
abundance: -

CDR3aa: CASSARTSGVSYNEQFF
CDR3nt: TGCGCCAGCAGCGCCCGGACTAGCGGGGTATCCTACAATGAGCAGTTCTTC
j_gene: TRBJ2-1
d_gene: TRBD2
v_gene: TRBV5-1
abundance: -

CDR3aa: CASSSGGTYEQYF
CDR3nt: TGTGCCAGCAGTTCCGGCGGAACCTACGAGCAGTACTTC
j_gene: TRBJ2-7
d_gene: -
v_gene: TRBV27
abundance: -

CDR3aa: CASSLAPPLGMNTEAFF
CDR3nt: TGTGCCAGCAGCTTAGCGCCCCCACTCGGGATGAACACTGAAGCTTTCTTT
j_gene: TRBJ1-1
d_gene: -
v_gene: TRBV7-6
abundance: -

CDR3aa: CASSLHLAGLEQFF
CDR3nt: TGTGCCAGCAGCTTACACCTAGCGGGGTTAGAGCAGTTCTTC
j_gene: TRBJ2-1
d_gene: TRBD2
v_gene: TRBV7-2
abundance: -

CDR3aa: CASSGGTGNTEAFF
CDR3nt: TGCGCCAGCAGCGGCGGGACAGGGAACACTGAAGCTTTCTTT
j_gene: TRBJ1-1
d_gene: TRBD1
v_gene: TRBV5-1
abundance: -

CDR3aa: CASSPSGGAYEQYF
CDR3nt: TGTGCTAGCAGCCCTAGCGGGGGGGCATACGAGCAGTACTTC
j_gene: TRBJ2-7
d_gene: TRBD2
v_gene: TRBV7-7
abundance: -

CDR3aa: CASSLAELVSTDTQYF
CDR3nt: TGCGCCAGCAGCTTGGCTGAGTTAGTTAGTACAGATACGCAGTATTTT
j_gene: TRBJ2-3
d_gene: -
v_gene: TRBV5-1
abundance: -

CDR3aa: CASSVTGDSNEKLFF
CDR3nt: TGTGCCAGCAGCGTAACCGGGGACAGTAATGAAAAACTGTTTTTT
j_gene: TRBJ1-4
d_gene: TRBD1
v_gene: TRBV9
abundance: -

CDR3aa: CASSQDPGGNTEAFF
CDR3nt: TGCGCCAGCAGCCAAGATCCGGGTGGAAACACTGAAGCTTTCTTT
j_gene: TRBJ1-1
d_gene: -
v_gene: TRBV4-1
abundance: -

CDR3aa: CASSVSAGANVLTF
CDR3nt: TGTGCCAGCAGCGTATCGGCTGGGGCCAACGTCCTGACTTTC
j_gene: TRBJ2-6
d_gene: -
v_gene: TRBV9
abundance: -

CDR3aa: CASTRDYTSYEQYF
CDR3nt: TGTGCCAGCACCCGGGACTATACCTCCTACGAGCAGTACTTC
j_gene: TRBJ2-7
d_gene: TRBD2
v_gene: TRBV11-2
abundance: -

CDR3aa: CASSRDRVAHGYTF
CDR3nt: TGCGCCAGCAGCCGAGACAGGGTGGCTCATGGCTACACCTTC
j_gene: TRBJ1-2
d_gene: TRBD1
v_gene: TRBV4-1
abundance: -

CDR3aa: CASSEMREGEFF
CDR3nt: TGTGCCAGCAGTGAAATGCGGGAGGGCGAGTTCTTC
j_gene: TRBJ2-1
d_gene: TRBD2
v_gene: TRBV28
abundance: -

CDR3aa: CASSQQGLGTEAFF
CDR3nt: TGTGCCAGCTCACAACAGGGCCTTGGCACTGAAGCTTTCTTT
j_gene: TRBJ1-1
d_gene: -
v_gene: TRBV18
abundance: -

CDR3aa: CASSLLGPGQGTNYGYTF
CDR3nt: TGTGCCAGCAGCTTATTAGGGCCCGGACAGGGAACTAACTATGGCTACACCTTC
j_gene: TRBJ1-2
d_gene: TRBD1
v_gene: TRBV7-2
abundance: -

CDR3aa: CASSEARDNYGYTF
CDR3nt: TGTGCCAGCAGTGAAGCCCGGGATAACTATGGCTACACCTTC
j_gene: TRBJ1-2
d_gene: -
v_gene: TRBV2
abundance: -

CDR3aa: CATSDLDTSGYTF
CDR3nt: TGTGCCACCAGTGACCTGGACACCTCTGGCTACACCTTC
j_gene: TRBJ1-2
d_gene: -
v_gene: TRBV24-1
abundance: -

CDR3aa: CASSFSPGELFF
CDR3nt: TGTGCCAGCAGCTTTAGCCCCGGGGAGCTGTTTTTT
j_gene: TRBJ2-2
d_gene: -
v_gene: TRBV7-6
abundance: -

CDR3aa: CASNRDRAYNEQFF
CDR3nt: TGTGCCAGCAACCGGGACAGGGCCTACAATGAGCAGTTCTTC
j_gene: TRBJ2-1
d_gene: TRBD1
v_gene: TRBV27
abundance: -

CDR3aa: CASSVNMGGFGNQPQHF
CDR3nt: TGTGCCAGCAGTGTCAATATGGGAGGGTTCGGCAATCAGCCCCAGCATTTT
j_gene: TRBJ1-5
d_gene: -
v_gene: TRBV6-1
abundance: -

CDR3aa: CASSVGPGEGQPQHF
CDR3nt: TGTGCCAGCAGCGTAGGCCCCGGGGAGGGTCAGCCCCAGCATTTT
j_gene: TRBJ1-5
d_gene: -
v_gene: TRBV9
abundance: -

CDR3aa: CASSLDSNYGYTF
CDR3nt: TGCGCCAGCAGCTTGGACAGTAACTATGGCTACACCTTC
j_gene: TRBJ1-2
d_gene: -
v_gene: TRBV5-1
abundance: -

CDR3aa: CASSIGSEGLFF
CDR3nt: TGTGCCAGTAGTATCGGGTCCGAGGGACTGTTTTTT
j_gene: TRBJ1-4
d_gene: -
v_gene: TRBV19
abundance: -

CDR3aa: CATSARTGGFHEQYF
CDR3nt: TGTGCCACCAGTGCTCGGACAGGGGGCTTCCACGAGCAGTACTTC
j_gene: TRBJ2-7
d_gene: TRBD1
v_gene: TRBV24-1
abundance: -

CDR3aa: CASSDFTLNTEAFF
CDR3nt: TGTGCCAGCAGTGATTTTACTCTGAACACTGAAGCTTTCTTT
j_gene: TRBJ1-1
d_gene: -
v_gene: TRBV6-1
abundance: -

CDR3aa: CASSKRPTGGIGNQPQHF
CDR3nt: TGTGCCAGCAGCAAAAGGCCGACAGGGGGTATCGGCAATCAGCCCCAGCATTTT
j_gene: TRBJ1-5
d_gene: -
v_gene: TRBV21-1
abundance: -

CDR3aa: CASTVVVNQPQHF
CDR3nt: TGTGCCAGCACGGTGGTAGTCAATCAGCCCCAGCATTTT
j_gene: TRBJ1-5
d_gene: -
v_gene: TRBV6-5
abundance: -

CDR3aa: CASRAYQVVLEEKLFF
CDR3nt: TGTGCCAGCAGGGCTTATCAAGTTGTATTGGAGGAAAAACTGTTTTTT
j_gene: TRBJ1-4
d_gene: -
v_gene: TRBV2
abundance: -

CDR3aa: CASSPLGQGAREQYF
CDR3nt: TGTGCCAGCAGCCCACTGGGACAGGGGGCGCGGGAGCAGTACTTC
j_gene: TRBJ2-7
d_gene: TRBD1
v_gene: TRBV7-8
abundance: -

CDR3aa: CASRPLQPGTFLSYEQYF
CDR3nt: TGTGCCAGCCGTCCACTCCAACCCGGGACATTCCTCTCCTACGAGCAGTACTTC
j_gene: TRBJ2-7
d_gene: -
v_gene: TRBV6-6
abundance: few